The rows below give T cell receptor beta chains drawn from one sample of a study of shared clonotypes between healthy human individuals. Profiled with immunoSEQ multiplex PCR; TCRdb holds only in-frame clones, not every one. The table includes 550,000 to 750,000 clones, about 91% detected once. Specimen: naive CD8+ T cells sorted from blood. These receptors all come from a man in his thirties or forties in good health. CDR3s include the opening cysteine and the closing phenylalanine or tryptophan. Each record gives: clone size, J gene, D gene, V gene, CDR3 protein, CDR3 DNA. D genes are given only for firm matches. Clone size is stated in some rows and not others, as once, few, many or a class when expanded.

>few|TRBJ2-1|.|TRBV11-2
CASSSMAPEQFF
TGTGCCAGCAGCTCGATGGCCCCAGAGCAGTTCTTC
>.|TRBJ1-2|.|TRBV25-1
CASRGSGRERNGYTF
TGTGCCAGCAGGGGATCGGGCAGGGAGAGGAATGGCTACACCTTC
>.|TRBJ2-5|.|TRBV9
CASSVGGDQETQYF
TGTGCCAGCAGCGTAGGCGGAGACCAAGAGACCCAGTACTTC
>.|TRBJ2-1|TRBD2|TRBV9
CASSGEGLFNEQFF
TGTGCCAGCAGCGGGGAGGGACTCTTCAATGAGCAGTTCTTC
>few|TRBJ2-7|TRBD2|TRBV27
CASGRADFYEQYF
TGTGCCAGCGGGAGGGCCGATTTCTACGAGCAGTACTTC
>once|TRBJ1-1|.|TRBV2
CASSEDSYGMTEAFF
TGTGCCAGCAGTGAAGATAGTTATGGGATGACTGAAGCTTTCTTT
>.|TRBJ2-1|.|TRBV10-3
CAINAGPSSYNEQFF
TGTGCCATCAATGCGGGTCCGAGCTCCTACAATGAGCAGTTCTTC
>once|TRBJ2-1|.|TRBV6-5
CASSYWTAMREQFF
TGTGCCAGCAGTTACTGGACCGCGATGCGGGAGCAGTTCTTC
>.|TRBJ2-7|.|TRBV27
CASSFLTGTFYEQYF
TGTGCCAGCAGTTTTTTGACAGGTACTTTCTACGAGCAGTACTTC
>.|TRBJ2-1|.|TRBV6-4
CASSSIGTPNEQFF
TGTGCCAGCAGTTCAATTGGTACTCCGAATGAGCAGTTCTTC
>.|TRBJ2-1|.|TRBV25-1
CASSAAALLGWEQFF
TGTGCCAGCAGTGCGGCGGCTCTATTAGGGTGGGAGCAGTTCTTC
>.|TRBJ2-1|TRBD2|TRBV7-6
CASSFRLAENNEQFF
TGTGCCAGCAGTTTCCGACTAGCGGAGAACAATGAGCAGTTCTTC
>.|TRBJ1-1|TRBD1|TRBV27
CASSPRTGMNTEAFF
TGTGCCAGCAGTCCCCGGACAGGGATGAACACTGAAGCTTTCTTT
>.|TRBJ2-1|.|TRBV7-9
CASSLVGGSDNEQFF
TGTGCCAGCAGCTTAGTTGGGGGTAGCGACAATGAGCAGTTCTTC
>.|TRBJ2-1|.|TRBV7-7
CASSYRGARDEQFF
TGTGCCAGCAGCTACCGAGGAGCCCGCGATGAGCAGTTCTTC
>.|TRBJ2-7|.|TRBV27
CASSFSGPDYEQYF
TGTGCCAGCAGTTTCTCGGGACCCGACTACGAGCAGTACTTC
>.|TRBJ2-7|TRBD1|TRBV4-1
CASSQEGGQGAAGIYEQYF
TGCGCCAGCAGCCAAGAGGGCGGACAGGGGGCGGCGGGCATCTACGAGCAGTACTTC
>.|TRBJ1-1|.|TRBV28
CASSPARGTSTEAFF
TGTGCCAGCAGCCCCGCCCGGGGGACGAGCACTGAAGCTTTCTTT
>few|TRBJ2-3|.|TRBV28
CASSVNPHDRYF
TGTGCCAGCAGTGTCAATCCGCACGATCGGTATTTT
>.|TRBJ2-5|.|TRBV11-3
CASSFGGTGYQGETQYF
TGTGCCAGCAGCTTTGGGGGCACAGGATATCAGGGAGAGACCCAGTACTTC
>.|TRBJ2-1|.|TRBV7-9
CASSSGGEQFF
TGTGCCAGCAGCTCCGGAGGGGAGCAGTTCTTC
>.|TRBJ1-1|.|TRBV13
CASSFGRRNTEAFF
TGTGCCAGCAGCTTCGGACGGCGGAACACTGAAGCTTTCTTT
>.|TRBJ2-3|TRBD2|TRBV4-1
CASSQDGAGGPRLSDTQYF
TGCGCCAGCAGCCAAGATGGCGCGGGAGGGCCCCGTTTATCAGATACGCAGTATTTT
>.|TRBJ2-1|.|TRBV28
CASRTPMTTGYNEQFF
TGTGCCAGCAGGACCCCAATGACTACGGGTTACAATGAGCAGTTCTTC
>.|TRBJ2-7|.|TRBV7-2
CASSLDIYEQYF
TGTGCCAGCAGCTTAGATATCTACGAGCAGTACTTC
>.|TRBJ1-1|TRBD1|TRBV18
CASSHQGENTEAFF
TGTGCCAGCTCACACCAGGGGGAGAACACTGAAGCTTTCTTT
>.|TRBJ2-2|.|TRBV6-1
CASSSYRVGTGELFF
TGTGCCAGCAGTAGCTACAGGGTAGGCACCGGGGAGCTGTTTTTT
>.|TRBJ1-2|TRBD1|TRBV18
CASSRPTGTGYTF
TGTGCCAGCTCACGACCGACAGGGACTGGCTACACCTTC
>.|TRBJ2-7|TRBD1|TRBV7-9
CASSPGTGSYEQYF
TGTGCCAGCAGCCCCGGGACAGGGTCATACGAGCAGTACTTC
>.|TRBJ2-7|.|TRBV11-2
CASSLGGGGPGREQYF
TGTGCCAGCAGCTTAGGAGGTGGGGGCCCGGGCCGAGAGCAGTACTTC
>.|TRBJ2-7|TRBD1|TRBV7-9
CASSWPPQGLYEQYF
TGTGCCAGCAGCTGGCCCCCACAGGGGTTGTACGAGCAGTACTTC